This is a list of T cell receptor beta chains from one sample in a study of Ad26.COV2.S vaccination and SARS-CoV-2 variants. The protocol was immunoSEQ multiplex PCR, while the TCRdb copy is restricted to in-frame clones and leaves out a portion. The repertoire holds 300,000 to 400,000 clones, with approximately 86% as singletons. This specimen consisted of peripheral blood, obtained in a trial of Ad26.COV2.S vaccine versus placebo. The receptors derive from a person aged 18-65 years who received the Ad26.COV2.S COVID-19 vaccine or a placebo. Each CDR3 is given with its conserved first and last residue. The order of the fields is J gene, V gene, CDR3 length, D gene, clone size, CDR3 DNA, CDR3 protein. The D gene is left open where the match is weak. Clone sizes are given selectively: once, few, many, or a class where the clone is expanded.

>TRBJ1-6|TRBV4-3|14|-|once
TGCGCCAGCAGCCAAGATGAACTAAATTCACCCCTCCACTTT
CASSQDELNSPLHF
>TRBJ2-1|TRBV29-1|12|-|-
TGCAGCCTGCGGCCCGGTAACAATGAGCAGTTCTTC
CSLRPGNNEQFF
>TRBJ2-7|TRBV9|15|TRBD2|-
TGTGCCAGCAGCGCCGGACTAGCCCGGATAGGGGAGCAGTACTTC
CASSAGLARIGEQYF
>TRBJ1-2|TRBV6-6|15|TRBD1|once
TGTGCCAGCAGTTACGAAGACAGGGGAGGGGATGGCTACACCTTC
CASSYEDRGGDGYTF
>TRBJ1-6|TRBV4-1|16|-|-
TGCGCCAGCAGTCTTCTTGAGGACGTAGATAATTCACCCCTCCACTTT
CASSLLEDVDNSPLHF
>TRBJ2-7|TRBV6-2/TRBV6-3|15|TRBD1|-
TGTGCCAGCAGTGAGCCTTACAGGGGACGGGACGAGCAGTACTTC
CASSEPYRGRDEQYF
>TRBJ1-1|TRBV3-1/TRBV3-2|14|-|-
TGTGCCAGCAGCTACGGACAGCTGAACACTGAAGCTTTCTTT
CASSYGQLNTEAFF
>TRBJ2-7|TRBV3-1/TRBV3-2|16|TRBD2|-
TGTGCCAGCAGCCAAGGCCCTAGCGGTAGCTCCTACGAGCAGTACTTC
CASSQGPSGSSYEQYF
>TRBJ1-2|TRBV11-2|16|-|few
TGTGCCAGCAGCCCCGGCGCAAGGGTAAGGGGTGCCGGCTACACCTTC
CASSPGARVRGAGYTF
>TRBJ2-7|TRBV2|12|-|-
TGTGCCCAGGGGAAGGCATACTACGAGCAGTACTTC
CAQGKAYYEQYF
>TRBJ2-7|TRBV27|14|-|-
TGTGCCAGCAGTTTCTTCCAGGGCGCCTACGAGCAGTACTTC
CASSFFQGAYEQYF
>TRBJ2-1|TRBV30|14|TRBD2|-
TGTGCCTGCCGCGCGGCGGGAGGAAGGAGTGAGCAGTTCTTC
CACRAAGGRSEQFF
>TRBJ2-7|TRBV7-2|18|-|few
TGTGCCAGCAGCTTAGCACCGCGTATAGCGGCGAGCTCCTACGAGCAGTACTTC
CASSLAPRIAASSYEQYF
>TRBJ2-7|TRBV5-4|15|-|-
TGTGCCAGCAGCTTATCTCAGGACCTCTCCTACGAGCAGTACTTC
CASSLSQDLSYEQYF
>TRBJ2-1|TRBV7-8|15|TRBD2|-
TGTGCCAGCAGCTTTTGGCGGGGGACCTACAATGAGCAGTTCTTC
CASSFWRGTYNEQFF
>TRBJ2-7|TRBV2|14|TRBD1|-
TGTGCCAGCAGGCGGGGACAGGGACCCTACGAGCAGTACTTC
CASRRGQGPYEQYF
>TRBJ2-7|TRBV7-2|15|-|-
TGTGCCAGCAGCCTTTACGGGACAACTTCCTACGAGCAGTACTTC
CASSLYGTTSYEQYF
>TRBJ2-7|TRBV6-5|15|TRBD1|few
TGTGCCAGCAGGGGCCTTACGGGACAGGCCTACGAGCAGTACTTC
CASRGLTGQAYEQYF
>TRBJ1-5|TRBV6-7|16|-|once
TGTGCCAGCAGTTACACAGGCCAGGGTGGTCATCAGCCCCAGCATTTT
CASSYTGQGGHQPQHF
>TRBJ2-3|TRBV6-1|17|TRBD2|-
TGTGCCAGCAGTGAACTTCCTAGCGGGAGATCTACAGATACGCAGTATTTT
CASSELPSGRSTDTQYF